Below are 22 T cell receptor beta chains sequenced from a single sample in a study of T cell responses to AZD1222 COVID-19 vaccine. The table came from immunoSEQ multiplex PCR; TCRdb's copy has only in-frame clones and leaves some out. In the table there are around 130,000 clones, approximately 83% of which are singletons. The source material was peripheral blood, sampled on day 0 of AZD1222 vaccination. The receptors derive from an adult in good health.

A single count supports this clone. The chain is built from TRBV6-5 and TRBJ2-1; 8 nucleotides line up with TRBD2. V gave up 6 bases and J gave up 3 bases; unmatched junction bases: 7. The CDR3 sequence is 15 residues long. Germline assignment: CDR1 MNHEY and CDR2 SVGAGI. The CDR3 sequence is CASSLREGGYNEQFF. Written as DNA, the CDR3 is TGTGCCAGCAGCCTCCGGGAGGGCGGCTACAATGAGCAGTTCTTC.

The chain carries TRBV12-3 or TRBV12-4 and TRBJ2-7; no firm D call. The CDR3 totals 11 residues. Trimming removed 6 bases from V and 7 bases from J, with 10 bases in between. CDR3 DNA: TGTGCCAGCAGCACCGAGTTGGAGCAGTACTTC. This codes for CASSTELEQYF.

The rearrangement joins TRBV10-3 to TRBJ2-2; TRBD2 is a possible D gene (5 bases). The CDR3 loop spans 16 amino acids. Trimming stripped 6 bases from V and 11 bases from J, with 25 bases between. The germline V gene has CDR1 ENHRY and CDR2 SYGVKD. The CDR3 sequence: CAISARPLAGAPELFF. The CDR3 DNA is TGTGCCATCAGCGCTCGGCCCCTGGCGGGCGCGCCCGAGCTGTTTTTT.

This clone has only a few counts. This rearrangement joins TRBV19 to TRBJ2-1; TRBD1 aligns across 8 bases. The germline V gene encodes CDR1 LNHDA and CDR2 SQIVND (reference sequence). There are 16 residues in the CDR3. With 5 bases clipped from V and 3 bases from J, the junction kept 9 bases outside the gene matches. In DNA form, the CDR3 reads TGTGCCAGTAGTTCGCGCCAGGGGGCCGGCTACAATGAGCAGTTCTTC. It yields the protein CASSSRQGAGYNEQFF.

The chain has TRBV10-3 and TRBJ2-1; unclear D gene. CDR1 is ENHRY and CDR2 is SYGVKD in the germline V gene. V lost 2 bases and J 9 bases, leaving 20 bases between the germline ends. The CDR3 totals 16 residues. DNA for the CDR3: TGTGCCATCAGTGAGACGGAGCTGATGGGTGATCGTGAGCAGTTCTTC. This encodes CAISETELMGDREQFF.

The V gene is TRBV7-9, the J gene TRBJ1-6, with D uncertain. Trimming took off 2 bases at V and 0 bases at J, with 11 bases between the two ends. This CDR3 spans 17 amino acids. The germline CDR1 and CDR2 sequences are SEHNR and FQNEAQ (reference sequence). The CDR3 loop reads CASSLIGRSSYNSPLHF. CDR3 nucleotides: TGTGCCAGCAGCTTAATAGGGCGGAGCTCCTATAATTCACCCCTCCACTTT.

This CDR3 is CAISDNTEAFF. For the CDR3, the DNA is TGTGCCATCAGTGACAACACTGAAGCTTTCTTT. V and J are TRBV10-3 and TRBJ1-1; no reliable D call. Trimming left V 3 bases short and J 2 bases short, with 1 base between. The CDR3 contains 11 residues. From germline, CDR1 is ENHRY and CDR2 SYGVKD.

Notes on this clone: Its ends do not fully match the called genes, so a read error is possible. This chain connects TRBV18 to TRBJ2-2, with D possibly TRBD2 on 5 matching bases. Per the germline V gene, CDR1 is KGHSH and CDR2 is LQKENI. The CDR3 loop spans 16 amino acids. Here the CDR3 reads CASSPLRQSPTGKLFF. CDR3 nucleotide sequence: TGTGCCAGCTCACCACTGAGACAAAGCCCCACCGGGAAGCTGTTTTTT.

This chain joins TRBV7-9 and TRBJ1-1, with D unresolved. There are 14 residues in the CDR3. Germline V gene data show CDR1 as SEHNR and CDR2 as FQNEAQ (reference sequence). V was shortened by 4 bases and J by 3 bases, with 12 bases between the two germline ends. The CDR3 coding sequence is TGTGCCAGCAGCTCCGGGCCTTTCTACACTGAAGCTTTCTTT. It encodes CASSSGPFYTEAFF.

V is TRBV4-1 and J is TRBJ1-1; unclear D gene. V gave up 1 base and J gave up 5 bases, with 8 bases separating them. CDR1 is MGHRA and CDR2 is YSYEKL in the germline V gene. The CDR3 sequence is 13 residues long. The CDR3 loop is CASSQVLGTEAFF. The DNA of the CDR3 is TGCGCCAGCAGCCAAGTACTCGGGACTGAAGCTTTCTTT.

The genes are TRBV3-1 (or the pseudogene TRBV3-2) and TRBJ1-5; D remains ambiguous. Germline CDR1 is LGHDT and CDR2 is YNNKEL (reference sequence). Deletions cut 1 base from V and 5 bases from J, with 9 bases between. This CDR3 comprises 14 residues. For the CDR3, the DNA is TGTGCCAGCAGCCAAGGCAGCATGGATCAGCCCCAGCATTTT. This gives the protein CASSQGSMDQPQHF.

J is TRBJ2-1 and V is TRBV27; D remains unclear. Trimming cost V 5 bases and J 9 bases, with 17 bases left between them. The CDR3 spans 14 residues. Germline CDR1 is MNHEY and CDR2 is SMNVEV (reference sequence). The CDR3 protein is CASSRSLDEVEQFF. CDR3 DNA sequence: TGTGCCAGCAGTCGAAGTTTGGATGAGGTTGAGCAGTTCTTC.

V is TRBV19 and J is TRBJ1-1; D perhaps matches TRBD1 (6 bases). Trimming took off 7 bases at V and 0 bases at J, with 15 bases between the two ends. CDR3 length: 15 residues. Germline CDR1 LNHDA, CDR2 SQIVND (reference sequence). CDR3 residues: CASNLPDSMNTEAFF. The DNA of the CDR3 is TGTGCCAGTAACCTTCCGGACAGTATGAACACTGAAGCTTTCTTT.

The chain combines TRBV5-4 with TRBJ2-2, with 12 bases matching TRBD2. V was pared by 7 bases and J by 6 bases, with 1 base of the junction left unmatched. Per the germline V gene, CDR1 is SGHNT and CDR2 is YYREEE (reference sequence). The CDR3 loop spans 13 amino acids. The CDR3 protein is CASGTSGSGELFF. The CDR3 nucleotides read TGTGCCAGCGGGACTAGCGGGTCCGGGGAGCTGTTTTTT.

The J gene is TRBJ2-1, the V gene TRBV27, with 9 bases identical to TRBD2. CDR3 length equals 16 residues. With 5 bases clipped from V and 0 bases from J, the junction kept 5 bases outside the gene matches. CDR1 MNHEY and CDR2 SMNVEV come from the germline V gene (reference sequence). The CDR3 spells CASSTYSGGSYNEQFF. The DNA for the CDR3 is TGTGCCAGCAGTACTTATAGCGGGGGCTCCTACAATGAGCAGTTCTTC.

For this clone: At one boundary the junction diverges from the germline segment, which might be a read error. V is TRBV9 and J is TRBJ1-1; D is ambiguous. In germline, CDR1 is SGDLS, CDR2 YYNGEE. There are 14 residues in the CDR3. CDR3 nucleotide sequence: TGTGCCAGCAGTGTAGTTAGAGGGCCCACTGAAGCTTTCTTT. Translated: CASSVVRGPTEAFF.

The chain recombines TRBV27 with TRBJ2-3; D unclear. There are 14 residues in the CDR3. CDR1 and CDR2 from the germline V gene are MNHEY and SMNVEV (reference sequence). The V end lost 4 bases, the J end lost 7 bases, and 15 bases lay between the germline ends. The CDR3 sequence is CASSWGGIRNTQYF. Written as DNA, the CDR3 is TGTGCCAGCAGTTGGGGTGGAATTCGGAATACGCAGTATTTT.

This clone was counted only a few times. The CDR3 loop reads CASSQEPQNTGELFF. The CDR3 nucleotides read TGCGCCAGCAGCCAAGAACCCCAGAACACCGGGGAGCTGTTTTTT. The chain uses TRBV4-1 and TRBJ2-2; D gene ambiguous. The length of the CDR3 is 15 residues. V was cut by 0 bases and J by 1 base, with 6 bases left in between. Germline CDR1 reads MGHRA; CDR2 reads YSYEKL.

The chain has TRBV28 and TRBJ1-3; 11 bases map to TRBD1. CDR3 length: 13 amino acids. With V trimmed by 10 bases and J by 8 bases, 7 bases remained unmatched. Germline values: CDR1 MDHEN, CDR2 SYDVKM. The CDR3 reads CATRTGGLDTIYF. The CDR3 DNA sequence: TGTGCCACCCGGACAGGGGGCTTGGACACCATATATTTT.

The rearrangement links TRBV7-9 to TRBJ1-2, with 7 bases identical to TRBD1. Germline V gene sequence: CDR1 SEHNR, CDR2 FQNEAQ (reference sequence). J lost 0 bases, V lost 3 bases, and 4 bases had no gene match. The CDR3 sequence is 15 residues long. The CDR3 nucleotides read TGTGCCAGCAGCTTCCACGACAGGGCTAACTATGGCTACACCTTC. Protein sequence: CASSFHDRANYGYTF.

V gene TRBV7-3 combines with J gene TRBJ1-4; D possibly corresponds to TRBD1 (5 bases). Germline CDR1 SGHTA, CDR2 FQGTGA. V was cut by 5 bases and J by 7 bases, with 11 bases left in between. The CDR3 covers 13 residues. CDR3 region: CASSQGVGEKLFF. The CDR3, as DNA: TGTGCCAGCAGCCAGGGAGTCGGTGAAAAACTGTTTTTT.

The rearrangement joins TRBV6-1 to TRBJ1-2; possible D gene TRBD1, 6 bases. Germline V gene data show CDR1 as MNHNS and CDR2 as SASEGT. Trimming pared 0 bases from V and 8 bases from J, leaving 16 bases between. This CDR3 region has 15 residues. In nucleotides, the CDR3 is TGTGCCAGCAGTGAAGCTCCGGACAGCTTACTCGGCTACACCTTC. Translating it yields CASSEAPDSLLGYTF.